Listed below are T cell receptor beta chains from one sample, sequenced in a study of blood T cell repertoires in COVID-19. Sequenced by immunoSEQ multiplex PCR; TCRdb stores in-frame clones only, minus some. This table has over 20,000 clones, 65% to 90% appearing once. Sequenced material: peripheral blood. All receptors derive from a man in his sixties or seventies with acute or convalescent COVID-19. Each CDR3 is given with its conserved first and last residue. Fields, in order: V gene, CDR3 length, J gene, D gene, clone size, CDR3 protein, CDR3 DNA. D genes are given only for firm matches. A row's size may be missing; if present it is once, few, many or a size class.

v_gene: TRBV5-1
len: 17
j_gene: TRBJ2-5
d_gene: NA
abundance: NA
CDR3aa: CASSLSSGTPGGETQYF
CDR3nt: TGCGCCAGCAGCTTGAGTTCCGGGACGCCTGGGGGGGAGACCCAGTACTTC

v_gene: TRBV3-1/TRBV3-2
len: 13
j_gene: TRBJ1-1
d_gene: NA
abundance: NA
CDR3aa: CASTPQRGTEAFF
CDR3nt: TGTGCCAGCACACCACAGCGCGGGACTGAAGCTTTCTTT

v_gene: TRBV5-6
len: 15
j_gene: TRBJ2-3
d_gene: TRBD2
abundance: NA
CDR3aa: CASSLLLAATDTQYF
CDR3nt: TGTGCCAGCAGCTTGCTGCTAGCGGCCACAGATACGCAGTATTTT

v_gene: TRBV7-2
len: 12
j_gene: TRBJ1-1
d_gene: NA
abundance: NA
CDR3aa: CASSPAVTEAFF
CDR3nt: TGTGCCAGCAGCCCCGCGGTAACTGAAGCTTTCTTT

v_gene: TRBV6-1
len: 14
j_gene: TRBJ1-5
d_gene: TRBD1
abundance: once
CDR3aa: CASSEQGAGQPQHF
CDR3nt: TGTGCCAGCAGTGAACAGGGGGCAGGTCAGCCCCAGCATTTT

v_gene: TRBV19
len: 17
j_gene: TRBJ1-5
d_gene: TRBD1
abundance: NA
CDR3aa: CASRGGQGTDSNQPQHF
CDR3nt: TGTGCCAGTAGGGGAGGACAGGGGACAGATAGCAATCAGCCCCAGCATTTT

v_gene: TRBV18
len: 16
j_gene: TRBJ1-6
d_gene: NA
abundance: NA
CDR3aa: CASSKEGTRSPSPLHF
CDR3nt: TGTGCCAGCTCCAAAGAGGGGACAAGGTCCCCGTCACCCCTCCACTTT

v_gene: TRBV5-8
len: 16
j_gene: TRBJ2-1
d_gene: TRBD1
abundance: NA
CDR3aa: CASSATGAYSYNEQFF
CDR3nt: TGTGCCAGCAGCGCCACAGGGGCATACAGCTACAATGAGCAGTTCTTC

v_gene: TRBV19
len: 13
j_gene: TRBJ2-7
d_gene: TRBD1
abundance: NA
CDR3aa: CASSTDRGDEQYF
CDR3nt: TGTGCCAGTAGTACTGACAGGGGCGACGAGCAGTACTTC

v_gene: TRBV3-1/TRBV3-2
len: 13
j_gene: TRBJ1-2
d_gene: NA
abundance: NA
CDR3aa: CASSPSRGSAYTF
CDR3nt: TGTGCCAGCAGCCCAAGTCGGGGGTCAGCATACACCTTC

v_gene: TRBV7-9
len: 15
j_gene: TRBJ2-3
d_gene: NA
abundance: NA
CDR3aa: CASSLGISSTDTQYF
CDR3nt: TGTGCCAGCAGCTTGGGCATTTCTAGCACAGATACGCAGTATTTT

v_gene: TRBV9
len: 15
j_gene: TRBJ2-3
d_gene: TRBD2
abundance: NA
CDR3aa: CASSRRGGASDTQYF
CDR3nt: TGTGCCAGCAGCCGCCGGGGGGGGGCCTCAGATACGCAGTATTTT

v_gene: TRBV24-1
len: 17
j_gene: TRBJ2-1
d_gene: NA
abundance: NA
CDR3aa: CATSDPRAEDLYNEQFF
CDR3nt: TGTGCCACCAGTGATCCTCGAGCGGAGGATTTGTACAATGAGCAGTTCTTC

v_gene: TRBV4-3
len: 13
j_gene: TRBJ2-1
d_gene: NA
abundance: NA
CDR3aa: CASSQDLRGHQFF
CDR3nt: TGCGCCAGCAGCCAAGATCTGAGAGGGCACCAGTTCTTC

v_gene: TRBV6-2/TRBV6-3
len: 11
j_gene: TRBJ1-2
d_gene: NA
abundance: NA
CDR3aa: CASSLYDGYTF
CDR3nt: TGTGCCAGCAGTTTATATGATGGCTACACCTTC

v_gene: TRBV30
len: 13
j_gene: TRBJ1-2
d_gene: NA
abundance: NA
CDR3aa: CACGEGLNYGYTF
CDR3nt: TGTGCCTGCGGGGAAGGACTTAACTATGGCTACACCTTC

v_gene: TRBV6-4
len: 16
j_gene: TRBJ2-6
d_gene: NA
abundance: NA
CDR3aa: CASSQGWGSGANVLTF
CDR3nt: TGTGCCAGCAGTCAGGGTTGGGGCTCTGGGGCCAACGTCCTGACTTTC

v_gene: TRBV5-5
len: 15
j_gene: TRBJ1-6
d_gene: NA
abundance: NA
CDR3aa: CASSSRTASNSPLHF
CDR3nt: TGTGCCAGCAGCTCGAGGACAGCCAGTAATTCACCCCTCCACTTT

v_gene: TRBV10-1
len: 16
j_gene: TRBJ2-2
d_gene: NA
abundance: NA
CDR3aa: CASSEGTGPRQGELFF
CDR3nt: TGCGCCAGCAGTGAGGGTACAGGACCCCGCCAAGGGGAGCTGTTTTTT

v_gene: TRBV5-4
len: 14
j_gene: TRBJ2-3
d_gene: TRBD2
abundance: NA
CDR3aa: CASTFSGSGDTQYF
CDR3nt: TGTGCCAGCACCTTTAGCGGGAGCGGGGATACGCAGTATTTT

v_gene: TRBV20-1
len: 11
j_gene: TRBJ1-2
d_gene: NA
abundance: NA
CDR3aa: CSAPRGVGYTF
CDR3nt: TGCAGTGCCCCCCGGGGGGTGGGCTACACCTTC

v_gene: TRBV19
len: 14
j_gene: TRBJ2-2
d_gene: NA
abundance: NA
CDR3aa: CASSVRPGDGELFF
CDR3nt: TGTGCCAGTAGTGTCCGGCCGGGAGACGGGGAGCTGTTTTTT

v_gene: TRBV5-8
len: 14
j_gene: TRBJ1-1
d_gene: NA
abundance: NA
CDR3aa: CASSTSRAGDEAFF
CDR3nt: TGTGCCAGCAGCACATCCAGGGCAGGCGATGAAGCTTTCTTT

v_gene: TRBV7-2
len: 13
j_gene: TRBJ1-5
d_gene: NA
abundance: NA
CDR3aa: CASSFAGNQPQHF
CDR3nt: TGTGCCAGCAGCTTCGCAGGGAATCAGCCCCAGCATTTT

v_gene: TRBV25-1
len: 15
j_gene: TRBJ1-2
d_gene: TRBD1
abundance: NA
CDR3aa: CASSIGGGSPRDYTF
CDR3nt: TGTGCCAGCAGTATAGGGGGCGGATCCCCTCGTGACTACACCTTC

v_gene: TRBV3-1/TRBV3-2
len: 17
j_gene: TRBJ2-1
d_gene: TRBD2
abundance: NA
CDR3aa: CASSQGWGGSSYNEQFF
CDR3nt: TGTGCCAGCAGCCAAGGCTGGGGGGGGAGCTCCTACAATGAGCAGTTCTTC